Listed below are T cell receptor beta chains from one sample, sequenced in a study of blood T cell repertoires in COVID-19. Assay: immunoSEQ multiplex PCR; the TCRdb copy retains only in-frame clones and omits some. The table includes 250,000 or so clones, 70% to 85% detected once. Sequencing was carried out using peripheral blood. The receptors here all came from a man older than 75 with acute or convalescent COVID-19. The CDR3 runs from the conserved cysteine through the conserved F or W. The D gene is left open where the match is weak. Clone size is stated in some rows and not others, as once, few, many or a class when expanded.

j_call,v_call,clone_size,d_call,cdr3_aa,cdr3_nt
TRBJ2-2,TRBV7-2,NA,NA,CASSLGGGHGGELFF,TGTGCCAGCAGCTTAGGCGGGGGCCACGGCGGGGAGCTGTTTTTT
TRBJ1-3,TRBV5-1,few,NA,CASSLVGETGNTIYF,TGCGCCAGCAGCTTGGTGGGAGAAACTGGAAACACCATATATTTT
TRBJ2-1,TRBV18,once,NA,CASSRSGREEQFF,TGTGCCAGCTCACGGTCGGGACGGGAGGAGCAGTTCTTC
TRBJ2-3,TRBV29-1,NA,TRBD2,CSVSGTSGRALTDTQYF,TGCAGCGTCTCCGGGACTAGCGGGAGGGCCCTCACAGATACGCAGTATTTT
TRBJ1-5,TRBV3-1/TRBV3-2,NA,NA,CASSQQGSNQPQHF,TGTGCCAGCAGCCAACAGGGAAGCAATCAGCCCCAGCATTTT
TRBJ2-6,TRBV14,NA,NA,CASSQFFSGANVLTF,TGTGCCAGCAGCCAGTTCTTCTCTGGGGCCAACGTCCTGACTTTC
TRBJ1-5,TRBV30,NA,NA,CAWSSGNQPQHF,TGTGCCTGGAGTTCAGGCAATCAGCCCCAGCATTTT
TRBJ1-1,TRBV24-1,NA,NA,CATSGGPGTEAFF,TGTGCCACCAGTGGGGGGCCGGGCACTGAAGCTTTCTTT
TRBJ1-1,TRBV6-5,NA,NA,CASGGEGNTEAFF,TGTGCCAGCGGCGGGGAAGGGAACACTGAAGCTTTCTTT
TRBJ2-5,TRBV6-1,NA,NA,CASSEWAGETQYF,TGTGCCAGCAGTGAATGGGCAGGGGAGACCCAGTACTTC
TRBJ2-7,TRBV3-1/TRBV3-2,NA,NA,CASSQRGKGSYEQYF,TGTGCCAGCAGCCAACGGGGGAAAGGCTCCTACGAGCAGTACTTC
TRBJ1-1,TRBV6-4,NA,NA,CASSDSHYLNTEAFF,TGTGCCAGCAGTGACTCGCATTACTTGAACACTGAAGCTTTCTTT
TRBJ1-6,TRBV7-2,NA,NA,CASSLSPGGGSPLHF,TGTGCCAGCAGCTTAAGCCCCGGGGGAGGTTCACCCCTCCACTTT
TRBJ2-1,TRBV5-4,NA,NA,CASSTRRQTPYNEQFF,TGTGCCAGCTCTACGAGGAGACAGACCCCTTACAATGAGCAGTTCTTC
TRBJ1-3,TRBV28,NA,TRBD1,CASSLLTGVRGNTIYF,TGTGCCAGCAGTTTACTTACAGGGGTTAGGGGAAACACCATATATTTT
TRBJ1-4,TRBV5-5,NA,NA,CASSLAVQGFATNEKLFF,TGTGCCAGCAGCTTGGCGGTCCAGGGGTTCGCAACTAATGAAAAACTGTTTTTT
TRBJ2-5,TRBV2,NA,NA,CASSDSTDQETQYF,TGTGCCAGCAGTGATAGTACGGACCAAGAGACCCAGTACTTC
TRBJ2-7,TRBV24-1,NA,NA,CATSGTNYYEQYF,TGTGCCACCAGCGGGACAAATTATTACGAGCAGTACTTC
TRBJ2-7,TRBV5-1,NA,NA,CASSLEGHRSYEQYF,TGCGCCAGCAGCTTGGAGGGGCACAGGTCTTACGAGCAGTACTTC
TRBJ2-7,TRBV6-6,NA,NA,CASLAGWGYEQYF,TGTGCCAGCTTGGCGGGATGGGGCTACGAGCAGTACTTC
TRBJ2-5,TRBV3-1/TRBV3-2,NA,NA,CASSQYEETQYF,TGTGCCAGCAGCCAATATGAAGAGACCCAGTACTTC
TRBJ1-2,TRBV6-5,NA,TRBD1,CASSYYRDRGGYTF,TGTGCCAGCAGTTATTACCGGGACAGGGGCGGCTACACCTTC
TRBJ1-5,TRBV3-1/TRBV3-2,NA,NA,CASSNSVTGRQPQHF,TGTGCCAGCAGCAATTCTGTAACAGGGAGACAGCCCCAGCATTTT
TRBJ1-2,TRBV7-2,NA,NA,CASSLGLRTDNGYTF,TGTGCCAGCAGCCTTGGGTTACGGACAGATAATGGCTACACCTTC
TRBJ1-6,TRBV3-1/TRBV3-2,NA,NA,CASSRTDNSPLHF,TGTGCCAGCAGCCGGACTGATAATTCACCCCTCCACTTT
TRBJ1-3,TRBV5-4,NA,NA,CASSLGQNSGNTIYF,TGTGCCAGCAGCTTGGGGCAGAACTCTGGAAACACCATATATTTT